This T cell receptor beta chain derives from a study of chemoradiotherapy in HPV16-positive cancers. General study points: The functional HPV-specific definition rests on just a couple of HPV16-positive patients. For HPV16-positive patients, expanding HPV-responsive T cells associated with longer recurrence-free survival. During treatment, candidate HPV-specific clones and E7-related motifs expanded in tumor.

V gave up 6 bases and J gave up 7 bases; unmatched junction bases: 3. Germline V gives CDR1 SNHLY, CDR2 FYNNEI. The CDR3 totals 15 residues. Using immunoSEQ multiplex PCR, the repertoire was profiled, and TCRdb retains in-frame clones only, with some absent. Here the sample spans roughly 14,000 clones, about 92% being singletons. Repeated repertoire sampling spanned the course of chemoradiotherapy. For this clone: Its antigen is as yet unknown.

Material: tumor tissue, obtained from a patient who underwent chemoradiotherapy. V and J are TRBV2 and TRBJ2-1; 16 bases match TRBD2. This clonotype was obtained from a human donor with HPV-associated anogenital cancer. CDR3 nucleotides: TGTGCCAGCAGGGGACTAGCGGGAGGGAGGAATGAGCAGTTCTTC. Protein sequence: CASRGLAGGRNEQFF.